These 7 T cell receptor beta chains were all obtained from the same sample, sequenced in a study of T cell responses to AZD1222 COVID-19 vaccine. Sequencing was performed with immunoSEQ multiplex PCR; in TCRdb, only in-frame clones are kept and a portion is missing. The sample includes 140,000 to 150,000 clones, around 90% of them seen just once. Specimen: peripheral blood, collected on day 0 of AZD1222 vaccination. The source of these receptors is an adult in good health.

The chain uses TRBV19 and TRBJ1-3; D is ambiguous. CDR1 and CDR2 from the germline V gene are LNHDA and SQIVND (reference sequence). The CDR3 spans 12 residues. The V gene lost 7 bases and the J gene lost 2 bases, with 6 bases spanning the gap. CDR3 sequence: CASTGTGNTIYF. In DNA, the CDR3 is TGTGCCAGTACAGGAACTGGAAACACCATATATTTT.

The CDR3 here is CASSRKRGRADEKLFF. CDR3 DNA sequence: TGTGCCAGCAGCCGCAAAAGGGGGCGAGCGGATGAAAAACTGTTTTTT. This rearrangement joins TRBV3-1 (or the pseudogene TRBV3-2) to TRBJ1-4, with 7 bases identical to TRBD1. The V and J ends lost 4 bases and 6 bases, in that order; junction bases with no gene match: 11. CDR1 and CDR2 from the germline V gene are LGHDT and YNNKEL (reference sequence). CDR3 size: 16 residues.

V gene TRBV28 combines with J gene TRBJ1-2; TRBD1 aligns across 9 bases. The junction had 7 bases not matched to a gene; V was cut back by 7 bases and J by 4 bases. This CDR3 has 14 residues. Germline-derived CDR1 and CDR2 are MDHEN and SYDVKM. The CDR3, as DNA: TGTGCCAGCACCCTAACAGGGGGCGGCTATGGCTACACCTTC. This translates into CASTLTGGGYGYTF.

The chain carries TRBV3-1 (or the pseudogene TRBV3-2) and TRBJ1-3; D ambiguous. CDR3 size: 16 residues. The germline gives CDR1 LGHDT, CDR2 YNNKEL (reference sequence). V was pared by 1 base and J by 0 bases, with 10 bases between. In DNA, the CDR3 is TGTGCCAGCAGCCAAGGACTTCCGAGCTCTGGAAACACCATATATTTT. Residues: CASSQGLPSSGNTIYF.

The CDR3 loop reads CASSYISPELYGYTF. As DNA, the CDR3 is TGTGCCAGCAGTTATATAAGCCCAGAACTCTATGGCTACACCTTC. This chain uses TRBV11-2 with TRBJ1-2, with unresolved D. The germline gives CDR1 SGHAT, CDR2 FQNNGV. The CDR3 loop spans 15 amino acids. Trimming took 6 bases from V and 4 from J, leaving 18 bases between them.

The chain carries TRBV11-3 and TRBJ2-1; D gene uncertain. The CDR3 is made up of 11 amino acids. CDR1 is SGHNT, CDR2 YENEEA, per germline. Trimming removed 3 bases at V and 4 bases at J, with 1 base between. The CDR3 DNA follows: TGTGCCAGCAGCTTTTACAATGAGCAGTTCTTC. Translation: CASSFYNEQFF.

The CDR3, as DNA: TGTGCCAGCAGCTTCGCCTCAAACTATGGCTACACCTTC. Its protein is CASSFASNYGYTF. The rearrangement joins TRBV5-5 to TRBJ1-2; no definite D call. Trimming left V 2 bases short and J 2 bases short, with 7 bases between. The CDR3 extends over 13 amino acids. CDR1 and CDR2 (germline): SGHKS, YYEKEE (reference sequence).